This TCR beta chain was obtained from a study of blood T cell repertoires in COVID-19. Whole-study context: Acute and convalescent COVID-19 specimens originated in the United States, Italy and Spain. The analysed material was cDNA or gDNA that came from T cells, B-cell-depleted T cells, or PBMCs.

The germline V gene encodes CDR1 SGHRS and CDR2 YFSETQ. Between the trimmed V and J ends, which lost 1 base and 5 bases, there was a span of 17 bases. The CDR3 loop spans 16 amino acids. Per the study methods: Reference gene primer amplification yielded estimated nucleated cell counts. Sequencing used immunoSEQ multiplex PCR; TCRdb keeps in-frame clones, though not all of them. V and J calls and clone size are given by that table; D and trimming were obtained from the DNA. The sample contains 70,000 to 80,000 clones, over 75% of which appear only once. The receptor was derived from a man in his fifties with acute or convalescent COVID-19. Sequencing used peripheral blood. This chain joins TRBV5-1 and TRBJ2-3; no firm D call. CDR3 amino acids: CASSLWSVVLKDTQYF. CDR3 bases: TGCGCCAGCAGCTTGTGGAGTGTGGTCCTTAAAGATACGCAGTATTTT.